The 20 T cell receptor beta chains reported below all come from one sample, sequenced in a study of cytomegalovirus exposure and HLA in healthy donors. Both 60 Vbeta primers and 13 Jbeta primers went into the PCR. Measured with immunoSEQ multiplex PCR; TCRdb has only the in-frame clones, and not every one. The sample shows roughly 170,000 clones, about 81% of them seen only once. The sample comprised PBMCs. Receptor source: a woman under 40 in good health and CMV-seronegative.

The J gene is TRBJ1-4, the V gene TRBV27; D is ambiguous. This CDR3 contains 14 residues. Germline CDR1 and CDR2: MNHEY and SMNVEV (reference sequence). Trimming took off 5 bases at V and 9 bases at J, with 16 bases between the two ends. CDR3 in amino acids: CASSPIRAEKKLFF. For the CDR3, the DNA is TGTGCCAGCAGTCCCATTCGCGCGGAGAAAAAACTGTTTTTT.

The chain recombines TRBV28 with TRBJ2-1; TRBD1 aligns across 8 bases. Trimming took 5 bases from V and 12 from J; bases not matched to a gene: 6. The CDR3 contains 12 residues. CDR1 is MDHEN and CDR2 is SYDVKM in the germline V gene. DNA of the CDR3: TGTGCCAGCAGTGACCAGGGGGCGCGGCAGTTCTTC. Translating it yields CASSDQGARQFF.

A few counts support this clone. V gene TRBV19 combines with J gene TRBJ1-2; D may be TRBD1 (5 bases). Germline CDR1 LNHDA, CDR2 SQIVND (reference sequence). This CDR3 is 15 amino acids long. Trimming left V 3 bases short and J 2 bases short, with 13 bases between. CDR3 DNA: TGTGCCAGTAGTATTAACCGACAGCCCAACTATGGCTACACCTTC. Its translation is CASSINRQPNYGYTF.

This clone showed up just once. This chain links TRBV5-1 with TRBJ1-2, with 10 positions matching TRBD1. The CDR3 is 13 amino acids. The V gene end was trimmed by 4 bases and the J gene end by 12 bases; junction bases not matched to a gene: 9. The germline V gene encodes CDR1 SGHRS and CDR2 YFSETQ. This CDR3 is CASSPRQGAGDTF. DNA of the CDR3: TGCGCCAGCAGCCCGAGACAGGGGGCTGGGGACACCTTC.

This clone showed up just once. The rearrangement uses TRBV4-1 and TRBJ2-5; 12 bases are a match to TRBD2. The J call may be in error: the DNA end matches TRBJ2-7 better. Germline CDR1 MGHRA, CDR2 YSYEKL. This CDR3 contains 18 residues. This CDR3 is CASSQPPETSGSGDEQYF. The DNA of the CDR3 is TGCGCCAGCAGCCAACCTCCCGAGACTAGCGGGAGTGGAGACGAGCAGTACTTC.

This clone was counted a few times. The CDR3, as DNA: TGTGCCAGCAGCTTACGGACTAGCGGGGTCTACGAGCAGTACTTC. It is translated as CASSLRTSGVYEQYF. The J gene is TRBJ2-7, the V gene TRBV7-6; 12 nucleotides line up with TRBD2. This CDR3 spans 15 amino acids. CDR1 is SGHVS and CDR2 is FNYEAQ in the germline V gene. Losses at the gene ends were 2 bases for V and 3 bases for J; bases not matched to a gene: 2.

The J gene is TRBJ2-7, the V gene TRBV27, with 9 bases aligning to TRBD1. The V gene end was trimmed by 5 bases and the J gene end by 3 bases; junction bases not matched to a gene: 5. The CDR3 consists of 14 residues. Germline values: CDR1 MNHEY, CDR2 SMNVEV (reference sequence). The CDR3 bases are TGTGCCAGCAGTCCCCGACAGGGGGGCTACGAGCAGTACTTC. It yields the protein CASSPRQGGYEQYF.

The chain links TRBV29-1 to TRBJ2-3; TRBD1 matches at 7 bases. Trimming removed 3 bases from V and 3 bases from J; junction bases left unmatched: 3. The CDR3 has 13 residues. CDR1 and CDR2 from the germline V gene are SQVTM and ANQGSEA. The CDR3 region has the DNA TGCAGCGTTGATTCGACAGGGACAGATACGCAGTATTTT. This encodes CSVDSTGTDTQYF.

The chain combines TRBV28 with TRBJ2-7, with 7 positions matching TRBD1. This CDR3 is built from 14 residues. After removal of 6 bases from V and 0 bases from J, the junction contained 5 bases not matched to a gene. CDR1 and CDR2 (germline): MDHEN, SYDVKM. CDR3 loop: CASRVDRSSYEQYF. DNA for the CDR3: TGTGCCAGCAGGGTGGACAGGTCCTCCTACGAGCAGTACTTC.

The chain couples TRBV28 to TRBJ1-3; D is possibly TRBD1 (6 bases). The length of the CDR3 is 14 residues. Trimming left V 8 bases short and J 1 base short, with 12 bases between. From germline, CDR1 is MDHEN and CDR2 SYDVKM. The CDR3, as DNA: TGTGCCAGCGCCGGACAGTTATCTGGAAACACCATATATTTT. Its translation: CASAGQLSGNTIYF.

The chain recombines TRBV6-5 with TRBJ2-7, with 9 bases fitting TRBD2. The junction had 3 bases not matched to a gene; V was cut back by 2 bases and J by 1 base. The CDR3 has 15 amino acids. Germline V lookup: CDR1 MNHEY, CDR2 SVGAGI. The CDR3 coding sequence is TGTGCCAGCAGTTACGTAGCGGGAGATTCCTACGAGCAGTACTTC. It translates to CASSYVAGDSYEQYF.

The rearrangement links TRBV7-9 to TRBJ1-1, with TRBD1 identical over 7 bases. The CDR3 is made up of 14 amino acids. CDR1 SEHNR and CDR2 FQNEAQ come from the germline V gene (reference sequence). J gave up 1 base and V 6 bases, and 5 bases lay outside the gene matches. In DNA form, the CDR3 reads TGTGCCAGCAGAAGACAGGGCTGGAACACTGAAGCTTTCTTT. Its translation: CASRRQGWNTEAFF.

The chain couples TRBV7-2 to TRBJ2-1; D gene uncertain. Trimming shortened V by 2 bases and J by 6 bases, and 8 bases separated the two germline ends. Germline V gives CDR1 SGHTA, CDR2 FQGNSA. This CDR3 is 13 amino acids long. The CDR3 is CASSLYGVNEQFF. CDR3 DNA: TGTGCCAGCAGCTTATATGGAGTCAATGAGCAGTTCTTC.

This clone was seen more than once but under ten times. Here the CDR3 DNA reads TGTGCCAGCAATGAGCGCGAAATCGGGGGGGAGTATTTT. This gives the protein CASNEREIGGEYF. V is TRBV2 and J is TRBJ2-3, with 8 bases identical to TRBD2. V shed 7 bases, J shed 13 bases, and the junction held 13 bases outside the gene matches. The CDR3 covers 13 residues. CDR1 SNHLY and CDR2 FYNNEI come from the germline V gene.

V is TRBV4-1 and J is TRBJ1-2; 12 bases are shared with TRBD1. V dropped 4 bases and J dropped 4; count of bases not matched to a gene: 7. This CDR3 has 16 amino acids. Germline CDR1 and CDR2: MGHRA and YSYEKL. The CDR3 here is CASSPGQGAVGYGYTF. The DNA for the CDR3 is TGCGCCAGCAGCCCGGGACAGGGGGCCGTGGGCTATGGCTACACCTTC.

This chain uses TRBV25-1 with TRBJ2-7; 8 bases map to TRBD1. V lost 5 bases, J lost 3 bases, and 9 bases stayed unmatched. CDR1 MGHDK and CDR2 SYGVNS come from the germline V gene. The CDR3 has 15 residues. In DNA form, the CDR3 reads TGTGCCAGCAGTCCCGGGACAGGAGGTCGCTACGAGCAGTACTTC. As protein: CASSPGTGGRYEQYF.

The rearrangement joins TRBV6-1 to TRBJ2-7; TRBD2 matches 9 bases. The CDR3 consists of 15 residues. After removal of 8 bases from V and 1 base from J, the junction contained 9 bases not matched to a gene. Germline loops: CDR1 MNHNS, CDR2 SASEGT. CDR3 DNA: TGTGCCAGCGGACGGACTAGCGACGAATCCTACGAGCAGTACTTC. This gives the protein CASGRTSDESYEQYF.

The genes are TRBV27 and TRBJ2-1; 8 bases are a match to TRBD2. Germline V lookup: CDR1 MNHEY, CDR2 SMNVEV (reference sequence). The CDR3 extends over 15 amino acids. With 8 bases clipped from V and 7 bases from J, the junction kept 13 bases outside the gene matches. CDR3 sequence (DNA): TGTGCCAGCGTCTCGACGAGCGGGAGTCCGAATGAGCAGTTCTTC. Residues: CASVSTSGSPNEQFF.

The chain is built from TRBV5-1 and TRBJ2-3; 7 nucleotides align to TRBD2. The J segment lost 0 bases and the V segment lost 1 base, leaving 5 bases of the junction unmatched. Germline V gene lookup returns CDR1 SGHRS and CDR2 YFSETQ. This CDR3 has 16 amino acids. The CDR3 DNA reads TGCGCCAGCAGCTTGATGGGTAGCGGGAGCACAGATACGCAGTATTTT. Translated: CASSLMGSGSTDTQYF. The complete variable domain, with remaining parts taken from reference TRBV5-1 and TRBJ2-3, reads KAGVTQTPRYLIKTRGQQVTLSCSPISGHRSVSWYQQTPGQGLQFLFEYFSETQRNKGNFPGRFSGRQFSNSRSEMNVSTLELGDSALYLCASSLMGSGSTDTQYFGPGTRLTVL.

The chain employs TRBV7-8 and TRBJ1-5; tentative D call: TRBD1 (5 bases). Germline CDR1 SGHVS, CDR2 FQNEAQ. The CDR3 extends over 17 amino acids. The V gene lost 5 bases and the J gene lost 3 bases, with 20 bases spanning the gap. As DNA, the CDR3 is TGTGCCAGCAGCCCAGGATTCGTCGTCAGGGACAATCAGCCCCAGCATTTT. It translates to CASSPGFVVRDNQPQHF.